This TCR beta chain was sequenced for a study of cytomegalovirus exposure and HLA in healthy donors. The CDR3 covers 16 residues. Per germline, CDR1 SGDLS and CDR2 YYNGEE. Trimming cost V 3 bases and J 4 bases; bases outside gene matches: 6. The study ran its PCR with 60 Vbeta and 13 Jbeta primers. Profiling relied on immunoSEQ multiplex PCR, and the TCRdb table lists in-frame clones only, not all of them. The sample lists about 150,000 clones, roughly 80% seen once, with 8.1% in the top ten. The source material was PBMCs. The TCR was taken from a woman aged 45 to 65 in good health and CMV-seropositive. This sequence joins TRBV9 and TRBJ2-1; 11 positions match TRBD2. The CDR3 nucleotides are TGTGCCAGCAGCGCACGCGGGACTAGCGGATACAATGAGCAGTTCTTC. This translates into CASSARGTSGYNEQFF.